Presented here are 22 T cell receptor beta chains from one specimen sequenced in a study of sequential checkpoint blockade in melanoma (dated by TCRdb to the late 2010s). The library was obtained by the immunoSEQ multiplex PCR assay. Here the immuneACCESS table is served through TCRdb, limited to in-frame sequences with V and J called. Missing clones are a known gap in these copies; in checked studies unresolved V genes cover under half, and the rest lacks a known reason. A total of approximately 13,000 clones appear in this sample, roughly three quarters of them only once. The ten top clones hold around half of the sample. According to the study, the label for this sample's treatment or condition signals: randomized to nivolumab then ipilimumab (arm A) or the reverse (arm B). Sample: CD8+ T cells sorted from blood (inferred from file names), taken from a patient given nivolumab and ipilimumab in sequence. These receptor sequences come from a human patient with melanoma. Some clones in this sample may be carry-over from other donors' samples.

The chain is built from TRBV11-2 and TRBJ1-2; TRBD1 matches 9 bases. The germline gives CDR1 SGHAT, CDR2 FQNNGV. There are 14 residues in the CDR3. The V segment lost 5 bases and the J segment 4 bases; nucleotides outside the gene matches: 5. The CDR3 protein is CASSKGQGGYGYTF. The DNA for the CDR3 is TGTGCCAGCAGCAAGGGACAGGGCGGCTATGGCTACACCTTC.

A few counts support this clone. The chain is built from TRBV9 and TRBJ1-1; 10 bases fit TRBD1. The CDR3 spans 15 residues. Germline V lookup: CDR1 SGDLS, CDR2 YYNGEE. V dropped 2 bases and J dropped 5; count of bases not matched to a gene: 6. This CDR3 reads CASSVSWTGGTEAFF. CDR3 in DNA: TGTGCCAGCAGCGTCTCCTGGACAGGGGGGACTGAAGCTTTCTTT.

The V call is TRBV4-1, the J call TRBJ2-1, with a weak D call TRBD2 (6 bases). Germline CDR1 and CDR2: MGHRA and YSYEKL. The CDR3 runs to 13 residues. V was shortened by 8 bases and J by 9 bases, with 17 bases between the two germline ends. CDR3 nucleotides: TGCGCCAGCGGTTTCGCCGGGGGTCCTGAGCAGTTCTTC. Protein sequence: CASGFAGGPEQFF.

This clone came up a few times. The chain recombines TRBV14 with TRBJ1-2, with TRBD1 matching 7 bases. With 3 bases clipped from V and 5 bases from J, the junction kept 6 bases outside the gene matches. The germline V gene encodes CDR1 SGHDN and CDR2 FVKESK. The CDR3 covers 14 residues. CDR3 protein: CASSQPGGGYGYTF. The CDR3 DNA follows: TGTGCCAGCAGCCAGCCAGGGGGTGGTTATGGCTACACCTTC.

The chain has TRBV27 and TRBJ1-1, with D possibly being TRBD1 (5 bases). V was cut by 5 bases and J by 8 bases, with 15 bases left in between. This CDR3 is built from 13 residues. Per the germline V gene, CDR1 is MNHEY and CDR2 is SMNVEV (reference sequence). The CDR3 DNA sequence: TGTGCCAGCAGTCCCACGGGGGGGAGGGAAGCTTTCTTT. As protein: CASSPTGGREAFF.

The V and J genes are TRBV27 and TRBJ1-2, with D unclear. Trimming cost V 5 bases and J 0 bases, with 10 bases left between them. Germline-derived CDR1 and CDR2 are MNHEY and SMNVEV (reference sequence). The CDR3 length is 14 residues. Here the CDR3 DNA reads TGTGCCAGCAGTACAACCGGGACTAACTATGGCTACACCTTC. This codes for CASSTTGTNYGYTF.

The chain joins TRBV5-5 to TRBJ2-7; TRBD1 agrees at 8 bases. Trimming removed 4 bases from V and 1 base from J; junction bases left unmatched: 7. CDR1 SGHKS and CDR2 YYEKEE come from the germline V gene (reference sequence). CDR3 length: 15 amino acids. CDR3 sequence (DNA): TGTGCCAGCAGCCCTTACCAGGGGGCATCCTACGAGCAGTACTTC. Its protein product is CASSPYQGASYEQYF.

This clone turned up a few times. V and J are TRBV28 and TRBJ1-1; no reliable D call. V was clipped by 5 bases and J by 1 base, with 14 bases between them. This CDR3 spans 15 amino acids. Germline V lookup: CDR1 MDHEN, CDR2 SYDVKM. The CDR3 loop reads CASSPRRRKNTEAFF. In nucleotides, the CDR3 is TGTGCCAGCAGTCCAAGGAGGAGAAAGAACACTGAAGCTTTCTTT.

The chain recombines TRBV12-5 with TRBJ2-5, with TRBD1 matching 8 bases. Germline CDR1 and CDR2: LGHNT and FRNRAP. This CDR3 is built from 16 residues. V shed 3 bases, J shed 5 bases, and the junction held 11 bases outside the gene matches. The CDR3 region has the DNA TGTGCTAGTGGTTTTGGGGGGACAGGAGGGACGGAGACCCAGTACTTC. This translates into CASGFGGTGGTETQYF.

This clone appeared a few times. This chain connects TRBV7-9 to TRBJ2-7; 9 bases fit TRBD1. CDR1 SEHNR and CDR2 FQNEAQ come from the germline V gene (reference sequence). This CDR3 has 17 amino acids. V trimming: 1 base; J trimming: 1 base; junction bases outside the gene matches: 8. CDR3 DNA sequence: TGTGCCAGCAGCTTAGTCCTCCGACAGGGGGATTCCTACGAGCAGTACTTC. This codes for CASSLVLRQGDSYEQYF.

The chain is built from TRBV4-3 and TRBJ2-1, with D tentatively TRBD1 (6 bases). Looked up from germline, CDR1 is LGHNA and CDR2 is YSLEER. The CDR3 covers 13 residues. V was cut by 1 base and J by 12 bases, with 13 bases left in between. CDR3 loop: CASSQGTGLGQFF. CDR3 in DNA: TGCGCCAGCAGCCAAGGAACAGGGCTTGGGCAGTTCTTC.

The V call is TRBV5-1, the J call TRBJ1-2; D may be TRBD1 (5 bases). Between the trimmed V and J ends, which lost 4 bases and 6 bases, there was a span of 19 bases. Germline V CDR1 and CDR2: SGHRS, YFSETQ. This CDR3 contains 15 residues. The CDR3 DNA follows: TGCGCCAGCAGCCCCGATCTCGACAGCTCCGATGGCTACACCTTC. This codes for CASSPDLDSSDGYTF. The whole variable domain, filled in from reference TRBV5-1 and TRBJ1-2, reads KAGVTQTPRYLIKTRGQQVTLSCSPISGHRSVSWYQQTPGQGLQFLFEYFSETQRNKGNFPGRFSGRQFSNSRSEMNVSTLELGDSALYLCASSPDLDSSDGYTFGSGTRLTVV.

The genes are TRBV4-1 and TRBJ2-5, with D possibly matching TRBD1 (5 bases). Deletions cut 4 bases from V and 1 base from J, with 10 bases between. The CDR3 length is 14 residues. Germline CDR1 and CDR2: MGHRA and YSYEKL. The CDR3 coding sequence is TGCGCCAGCAGCCCCAGGGATCGCCAAGAGACCCAGTACTTC. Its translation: CASSPRDRQETQYF.

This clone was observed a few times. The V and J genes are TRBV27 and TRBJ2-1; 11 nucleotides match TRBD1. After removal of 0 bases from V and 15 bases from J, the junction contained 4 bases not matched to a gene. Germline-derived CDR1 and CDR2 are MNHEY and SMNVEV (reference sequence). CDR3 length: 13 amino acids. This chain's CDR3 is CASSLSDRGLLFF. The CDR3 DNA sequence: TGTGCCAGCAGTTTATCGGACAGGGGGCTTTTGTTCTTC.

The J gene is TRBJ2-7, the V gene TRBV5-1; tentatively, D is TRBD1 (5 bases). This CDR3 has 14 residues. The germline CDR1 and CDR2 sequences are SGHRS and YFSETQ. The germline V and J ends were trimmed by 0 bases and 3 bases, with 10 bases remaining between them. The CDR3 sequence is CASSLALDIYEQYF. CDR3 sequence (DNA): TGCGCCAGCAGCTTGGCCCTGGACATCTACGAGCAGTACTTC. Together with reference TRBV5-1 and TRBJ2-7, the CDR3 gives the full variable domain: KAGVTQTPRYLIKTRGQQVTLSCSPISGHRSVSWYQQTPGQGLQFLFEYFSETQRNKGNFPGRFSGRQFSNSRSEMNVSTLELGDSALYLCASSLALDIYEQYFGPGTRLTVT.

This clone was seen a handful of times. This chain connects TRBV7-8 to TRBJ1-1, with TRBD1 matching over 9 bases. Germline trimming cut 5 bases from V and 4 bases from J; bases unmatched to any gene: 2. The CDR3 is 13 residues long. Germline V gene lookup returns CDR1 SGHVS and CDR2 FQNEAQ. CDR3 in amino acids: CASSRQGGTEAFF. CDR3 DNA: TGTGCCAGCAGCCGACAGGGGGGCACTGAAGCTTTCTTT.

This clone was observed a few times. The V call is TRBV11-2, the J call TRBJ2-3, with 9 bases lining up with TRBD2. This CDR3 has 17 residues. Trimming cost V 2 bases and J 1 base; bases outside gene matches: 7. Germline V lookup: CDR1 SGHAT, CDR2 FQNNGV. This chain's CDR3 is CASSLWSPSGGTDTQYF. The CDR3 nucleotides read TGTGCCAGCAGCTTATGGTCCCCTAGCGGGGGCACAGATACGCAGTATTTT.

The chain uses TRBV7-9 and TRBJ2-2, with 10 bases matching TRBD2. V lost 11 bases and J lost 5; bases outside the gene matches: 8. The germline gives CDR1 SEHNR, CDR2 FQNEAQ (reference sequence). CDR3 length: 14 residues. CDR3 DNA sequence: TGTGCCCAAGAGGTACTAGCGGGGACCGGGGAGCTGTTTTTT. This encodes CAQEVLAGTGELFF.

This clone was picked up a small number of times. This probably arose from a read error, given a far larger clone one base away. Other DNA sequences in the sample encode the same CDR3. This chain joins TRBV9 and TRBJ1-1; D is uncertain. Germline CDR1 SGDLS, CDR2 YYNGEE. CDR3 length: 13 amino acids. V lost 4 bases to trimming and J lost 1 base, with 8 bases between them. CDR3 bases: TGTGCCAGCAGCCCTAATAGGAACACTGAAGCTTTCTTT. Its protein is CASSPNRNTEAFF.

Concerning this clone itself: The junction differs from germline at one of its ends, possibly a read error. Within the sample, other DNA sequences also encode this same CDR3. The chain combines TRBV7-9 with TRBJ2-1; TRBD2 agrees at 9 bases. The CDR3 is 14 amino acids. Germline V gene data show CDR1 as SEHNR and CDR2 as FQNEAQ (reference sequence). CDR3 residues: CASSLAGTYNEQFF. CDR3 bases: TGTGCCAGCAGCCTAGCGGGGACTTACAATGAGCAGTTCTTC.

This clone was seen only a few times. The CDR3 protein is CASSKGGGQSSYEQYF. CDR3 nucleotides: TGTGCCAGCAGCAAAGGGGGGGGGCAGAGCTCCTACGAGCAGTACTTC. This chain joins TRBV21-1 and TRBJ2-7; the table's D call of TRBD2 was not tested on the DNA. TRBV21-1 is a pseudogene locus. The CDR3 length is 16 residues.

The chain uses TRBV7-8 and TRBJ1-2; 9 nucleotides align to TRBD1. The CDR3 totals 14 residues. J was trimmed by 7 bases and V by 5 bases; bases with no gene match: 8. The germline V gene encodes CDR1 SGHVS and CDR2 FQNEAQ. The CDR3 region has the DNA TGTGCCAGCAGCCAACTGGGACAGGGCATTGGCTACACCTTC. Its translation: CASSQLGQGIGYTF.